This T cell receptor (beta chain) was sequenced for a study of T-cell memory formation after mild COVID-19. TCRdb fed the 5' RACE reads into MiXCR, producing one record per CDR3 protein. The sample holds roughly 150,000 distinct CDR3 sequences, 14% seen once. V shed 1 base and J shed 0 bases, with 17 bases lying between them. The CDR3 loop spans 17 amino acids. Germline V lookup: CDR1 DFQATT, CDR2 SNEGSKA (reference sequence). This clonotype was detected a few times. The antigen is undetermined. Study conclusions and caveats: Cross-reactive memory appears to have joined, as suggested by some responding clones showing up in pre-infection memory.

Material: PBMCs or a T cell subset sorted from them (not recorded which). The chain couples TRBV20-1 to TRBJ2-3; tentatively, D is TRBD1 (6 bases). The receptor was isolated from an adult woman who had mild COVID-19 (a few samples of this study predate the infection). Cell type and time point are not known. CDR3 region: CSARGRQEEQSTDTQYF. CDR3 coding DNA: TGCAGTGCTAGAGGACGACAGGAGGAACAAAGCACAGATACGCAGTATTTT.